The 6 T cell receptor beta chains listed next were all sequenced from one sample in a study of a mutant IDH1 vaccine in newly diagnosed glioma. No antigen has been assigned to these receptors. Regarding time point: week 23, last vaccination. Doses consisted of 300 ug of mutant IDH1 20-mer peptide each, paired with topical imiquimod. The data were produced by immunoSEQ multiplex PCR, yet TCRdb's version contains in-frame clones alone and is incomplete. The table has roughly 60,000 clones, about 88% seen once. The material sequenced was PBMCs, taken from a glioma patient whose treatment included an IDH1 peptide vaccine. Source of these receptors: a man aged 25-40 years with glioma.

The genes are TRBV28 and TRBJ1-6, with TRBD1 matching 9 bases. V lost 3 bases and J lost 3; bases outside the gene matches: 21. The CDR3 spans 22 residues. CDR1 is MDHEN, CDR2 SYDVKM, per germline. The CDR3 reads CASSFGPTNRGRMGRYNSPLHF. The CDR3 DNA is TGTGCCAGCAGTTTCGGCCCAACAAACAGGGGGCGGATGGGTCGCTATAATTCACCCCTCCACTTT.

This chain connects TRBV10-3 to TRBJ2-1; TRBD2 matches at 8 bases. The CDR3 covers 13 residues. V was clipped by 10 bases and J by 4 bases; unmatched bases: 6. In germline, CDR1 is ENHRY, CDR2 SYGVKD. As DNA, the CDR3 is TGTGCCACCGGGACTAGAAAGTACAATGAGCAGTTCTTC. Its protein product is CATGTRKYNEQFF.

The chain employs TRBV7-2 and TRBJ1-1, with TRBD1 as a possible D gene (5 bases). The V and J ends lost 5 bases and 2 bases respectively, with 15 bases between them. The CDR3 has 15 amino acids. Per the germline V gene, CDR1 is SGHTA and CDR2 is FQGNSA. The CDR3 is CASSPRQNSNTEAFF. As DNA, the CDR3 is TGTGCCAGCAGCCCCCGACAGAATTCCAACACTGAAGCTTTCTTT.

This sequence joins TRBV13 and TRBJ1-1; TRBD1 aligns across 8 bases. The length of the CDR3 is 16 residues. V shed 1 base, J shed 0 bases, and the junction held 4 bases outside the gene matches. Germline loops: CDR1 PRHDT, CDR2 FYEKMQ (reference sequence). The CDR3 DNA reads TGTGCCAGCAGCTTAGATCTGGACAGGGTGAACACTGAAGCTTTCTTT. This gives the protein CASSLDLDRVNTEAFF.

This sequence joins TRBV14 and TRBJ1-6; D gene unclear. The CDR3 has 15 residues. In germline, CDR1 is SGHDN, CDR2 FVKESK. V was pared by 1 base and J by 9 bases, with 13 bases between. The CDR3 DNA is TGTGCCAGCAGCCAAGGGTCGGGGTCTCGTTCACCCCTCCACTTT. It translates to CASSQGSGSRSPLHF.

The gene calls are TRBV4-2 and TRBJ2-1; 7 bases are a match to TRBD2. Unmatched junction bases numbered 2, after V lost 1 base and J lost 11 bases. The CDR3 loop spans 12 amino acids. The germline CDR1 and CDR2 sequences are LGHNA and YNFKEQ. CDR3 loop: CASSQVGGKQFF. CDR3 nucleotides: TGTGCCAGCAGCCAAGTGGGGGGGAAGCAGTTCTTC.